This T cell receptor (beta chain) was sequenced during a study of CD8 T cells in ankylosing spondylitis. The study's findings and limits: Apparently characteristic of ankylosing spondylitis blood was a TCR beta motif (about 8 highly homologous variants). CD8+ disease-linked clones were present at relatively low frequencies in blood.

Quantitative molecular-barcoded 5'-RACE generated the TCR beta libraries. MiXCR, applied by TCRdb to the 5' RACE reads, yields one record per CDR3 protein. The table includes a few hundred thousand distinct CDR3 sequences, approximately 20% detected once. The CDR3 covers 16 residues. CDR1 is LGHDT, CDR2 YNNKEL, per germline (reference sequence). Trimming removed 0 bases from V and 9 bases from J; junction bases left unmatched: 7. There are many counts of this clonotype. Its specificity is not known. Sequenced: blood, either unsorted or a sorted T cell fraction (not recorded which). This chain joins TRBV3-1 and TRBJ2-1, with 11 bases identical to TRBD1. This TCR derives from a male donor with ankylosing spondylitis. The CDR3 region has the DNA TGTGCCAGCAGCCAAGATCCCGGACAGGGGGCAGGTGAGCAGTTCTTC. Its translation is CASSQDPGQGAGEQFF.